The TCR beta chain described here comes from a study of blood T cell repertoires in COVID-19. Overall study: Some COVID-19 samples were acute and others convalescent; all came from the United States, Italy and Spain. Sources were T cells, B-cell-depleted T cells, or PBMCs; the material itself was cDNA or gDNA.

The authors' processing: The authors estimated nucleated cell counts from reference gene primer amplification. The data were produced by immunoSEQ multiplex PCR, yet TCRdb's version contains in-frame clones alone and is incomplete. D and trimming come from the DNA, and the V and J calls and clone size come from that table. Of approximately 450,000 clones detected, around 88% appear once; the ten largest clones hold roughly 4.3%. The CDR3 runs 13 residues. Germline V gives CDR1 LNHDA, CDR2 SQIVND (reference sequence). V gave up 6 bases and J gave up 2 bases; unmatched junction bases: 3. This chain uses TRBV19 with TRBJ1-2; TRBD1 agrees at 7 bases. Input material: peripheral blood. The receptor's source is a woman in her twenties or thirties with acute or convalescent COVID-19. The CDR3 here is CASSTTGNYGYTF. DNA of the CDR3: TGTGCCAGTAGCACGACAGGGAACTATGGCTACACCTTC.